This T cell receptor (beta chain) was obtained from a study of blood T cell repertoires in COVID-19. On the study more broadly: PBMCs, B-cell-depleted T cells, or T cells were the source of the cDNA or gDNA that made up the material.

This clone appeared once. Authors' methods: It was from reference gene primer amplification that nucleated cell counts were estimated. Assay: immunoSEQ multiplex PCR; the TCRdb copy retains only in-frame clones and omits some. Clone size and the V and J calls come from that table; the DNA yielded D and trimming. The sample has more than 300,000 clones, around nine tenths seen once; the top ten hold roughly a tenth. Symptom resolution, clearance, or two negative PCRs marked the recovered donors of Cohort 3. Germline V gene data show CDR1 as SQVTM and CDR2 as ANQGSEA. The CDR3 contains 14 residues. The V end lost 4 bases, the J end lost 0 bases, and 10 bases lay between the germline ends.

The J gene is TRBJ1-5, the V gene TRBV29-1; no firm D call. The material sequenced was PBMCs or T cells enriched from blood (not recorded which). The receptor's source is a woman in her thirties who had recovered from COVID-19. The CDR3 region is CSVAGGYSNQPQHF. The CDR3 DNA is TGCAGCGTTGCCGGAGGATATAGCAATCAGCCCCAGCATTTT.